The 25 T cell receptor beta chains reported below all come from one sample, sequenced in a study of cytomegalovirus exposure and HLA in healthy donors. The study ran its PCR with 60 Vbeta and 13 Jbeta primers. Using immunoSEQ multiplex PCR, the repertoire was profiled, and TCRdb retains in-frame clones only, with some absent. The repertoire holds about 89,000 clones, under 80% seen once, with roughly 1.8% in the top ten. Sequencing input: PBMCs. The receptor set was obtained from a male donor in good health and CMV-seronegative.

This chain uses TRBV5-5 with TRBJ1-1; D call uncertain. Germline V lookup: CDR1 SGHKS, CDR2 YYEKEE (reference sequence). V was pared by 4 bases and J by 1 base, with 8 bases between. This CDR3 spans 13 amino acids. CDR3 in amino acids: CASSIHPNTEAFF. The CDR3 nucleotides read TGTGCCAGCAGCATACACCCGAACACTGAAGCTTTCTTT.

V usage is TRBV25-1 and J usage is TRBJ2-7; TRBD2 is a possible D gene (6 bases). Germline lookup yields CDR1 MGHDK and CDR2 SYGVNS. The germline V and J ends were trimmed by 3 bases and 6 bases, with 15 bases remaining between them. The CDR3 loop spans 14 amino acids. The CDR3 sequence is CASSEEDYLGEQYF. The CDR3 nucleotides are TGTGCCAGCAGTGAGGAGGACTATCTGGGCGAGCAGTACTTC.

This clone has a single count. This chain links TRBV6-6 with TRBJ2-2; 12 nucleotides align to TRBD2. Germline-derived CDR1 and CDR2 are MNHNY and SVGAGI (reference sequence). Unmatched junction bases numbered 4, after V lost 6 bases and J lost 5 bases. This CDR3 is built from 15 residues. For the CDR3, the DNA is TGTGCCAGCAGCGGCCTAGCGGGAGGGACCGGGGAGCTGTTTTTT. Amino acid sequence: CASSGLAGGTGELFF.

V is TRBV7-9 and J is TRBJ2-1, with TRBD2 identical over 7 bases. CDR1 and CDR2 (germline): SEHNR, FQNEAQ (reference sequence). This CDR3 has 13 residues. V dropped 1 base and J dropped 9; count of bases not matched to a gene: 3. CDR3 sequence reads: CASSLGREREQFF. The CDR3 bases are TGTGCCAGCAGCTTAGGGCGGGAGCGTGAGCAGTTCTTC.

This clone has only a few counts. The V call is TRBV6-4, the J call TRBJ1-2; TRBD1 matches at 8 bases. Trimming removed 6 bases from V and 1 base from J; junction bases left unmatched: 13. This CDR3 is 17 amino acids long. The germline gives CDR1 MRHNA, CDR2 SNTAGT. CDR3 protein: CASSPGLGDRGNYGYTF. The DNA of the CDR3 is TGTGCCAGCAGCCCGGGCCTCGGCGACAGGGGTAACTATGGCTACACCTTC.

The chain carries TRBV7-2 and TRBJ2-7, with D tentatively TRBD1 (6 bases). Trimming took off 2 bases at V and 0 bases at J, with 14 bases between the two ends. CDR3 length equals 16 residues. The V gene's germline CDR1 is SGHTA and CDR2 FQGNSA. CDR3 DNA: TGTGCCAGCAGCTTATTTAGAACAGGGAGCTCCTACGAGCAGTACTTC. It translates to CASSLFRTGSSYEQYF.

This clone was observed a handful of times. The V and J genes are TRBV4-3 and TRBJ2-2; D gene unclear. The CDR3 extends over 13 amino acids. CDR1 is LGHNA, CDR2 YSLEER, per germline. V was cut by 2 bases and J by 6 bases, with 7 bases left in between. For the CDR3, the DNA is TGCGCCAGCAGCCAACTTTATGCCGGGGAGCTGTTTTTT. Protein sequence: CASSQLYAGELFF.

The genes are TRBV5-4 and TRBJ2-7; 12 bases line up with TRBD2. This CDR3 has 16 residues. Trimming cost V 4 bases and J 0 bases; bases outside gene matches: 5. CDR1 and CDR2 (germline): SGHNT, YYREEE (reference sequence). This chain's CDR3 is CASSPTSGRLSYEQYF. The CDR3 region has the DNA TGTGCCAGCAGCCCTACTAGCGGGAGGCTCTCCTACGAGCAGTACTTC. The whole variable domain, filled in from reference TRBV5-4 and TRBJ2-7, reads ETGVTQSPTHLIKTRGQQVTLRCSSQSGHNTVSWYQQALGQGPQFIFQYYREEENGRGNFPPRFSGLQFPNYSSELNVNALELDDSALYLCASSPTSGRLSYEQYFGPGTRLTVT.

This clone has just a few counts. The rearrangement uses TRBV5-1 and TRBJ1-2; 10 bases agree with TRBD1. This CDR3 contains 14 residues. V was clipped by 0 bases and J by 8 bases; unmatched bases: 4. From germline, CDR1 is SGHRS and CDR2 YFSETQ. The DNA for the CDR3 is TGCGCCAGCAGCTTGGCCGCGACAGGGGGCGGCTACACCTTC. Amino acid sequence: CASSLAATGGGYTF.

This sequence joins TRBV4-1 and TRBJ1-1, with D hard to call. The length of the CDR3 is 13 residues. V was shortened by 4 bases and J by 3 bases, with 9 bases between the two germline ends. CDR1 and CDR2 (germline): MGHRA, YSYEKL. The CDR3 sequence: CASSRREDTEAFF. The CDR3 region has the DNA TGCGCCAGCAGCCGGAGAGAGGACACTGAAGCTTTCTTT.

The chain employs TRBV10-3 and TRBJ2-5; tentatively, D is TRBD1 (5 bases). Germline assignment: CDR1 ENHRY and CDR2 SYGVKD. The CDR3 spans 13 residues. Trimming shortened V by 6 bases and J by 2 bases, and 10 bases separated the two germline ends. This chain's CDR3 is CAISKDNQETQYF. CDR3 nucleotide sequence: TGTGCCATCAGCAAGGACAATCAAGAGACCCAGTACTTC.

V and J are TRBV28 and TRBJ1-1; D may be TRBD1 (5 bases). Germline lookup yields CDR1 MDHEN and CDR2 SYDVKM. V lost 3 bases, J lost 2 bases, and 10 bases lay in between. CDR3 length equals 14 residues. The CDR3 here is CASSLGGVNTEAFF. As DNA, the CDR3 is TGTGCCAGCAGTTTGGGAGGGGTTAACACTGAAGCTTTCTTT.

The V call is TRBV6-5, the J call TRBJ1-2; possibly TRBD1 for D (6 bases). Per germline, CDR1 MNHEY and CDR2 SVGAGI. This CDR3 is built from 14 residues. V dropped 2 bases and J dropped 2 bases, with 9 bases sitting between them. This chain's CDR3 is CASSYARGNYGYTF. The CDR3 region has the DNA TGTGCCAGCAGTTACGCGAGGGGGAACTATGGCTACACCTTC.

CDR3: CASMRGGSTDTQYF. Written as DNA, the CDR3 is TGCGCCAGCATGAGAGGGGGTAGCACAGATACGCAGTATTTT. The genes are TRBV5-1 and TRBJ2-3; TRBD1 is a possible D gene (6 bases). Germline-derived CDR1 and CDR2 are SGHRS and YFSETQ. This CDR3 spans 14 amino acids. The ends were cut back, 6 bases at V and 0 bases at J, with 11 bases in the middle.

The chain recombines TRBV28 with TRBJ2-1; tentative D call: TRBD1 (6 bases). Trimming shortened V by 4 bases and J by 7 bases, and 8 bases separated the two germline ends. This CDR3 has 12 amino acids. The V gene's germline CDR1 is MDHEN and CDR2 SYDVKM. The CDR3 loop is CASSSDRNEQFF. CDR3 bases: TGTGCCAGCAGTTCAGACAGGAATGAGCAGTTCTTC.

The V call is TRBV10-3, the J call TRBJ2-2; possible D gene TRBD2, 6 bases. The V end was cut by 7 bases, the J end by 5 bases, with 14 bases between. The CDR3 consists of 14 residues. Germline CDR1 reads ENHRY; CDR2 reads SYGVKD. The CDR3 loop is CAIKFAGRTGELFF. The CDR3 DNA is TGTGCCATCAAATTCGCAGGGAGGACCGGGGAGCTGTTTTTT.

This clone was seen a few times. The genes are TRBV28 and TRBJ2-2; 8 nucleotides agree with TRBD2. Germline CDR1 and CDR2: MDHEN and SYDVKM. This CDR3 comprises 16 residues. The V segment lost 3 bases and the J segment 2 bases; nucleotides outside the gene matches: 5. The CDR3 nucleotides read TGTGCCAGCAGTTTTTATCTAGCGGGTAACACCGGGGAGCTGTTTTTT. Residues: CASSFYLAGNTGELFF.

This clone was observed a handful of times. The chain is built from TRBV18 and TRBJ2-5, with 11 bases that match TRBD2. This CDR3 spans 18 amino acids. Losses at the gene ends were 3 bases for V and 5 bases for J; bases not matched to a gene: 14. Germline CDR1 reads KGHSH; CDR2 reads LQKENI. As DNA, the CDR3 is TGTGCCAGCTCACCCGAGGGACTAGCGGACACCCAAGGGGAGACCCAGTACTTC. Its protein is CASSPEGLADTQGETQYF.

The chain is built from TRBV6-1 and TRBJ1-4; 9 bases line up with TRBD1. Germline trimming cut 7 bases from V and 5 bases from J; bases unmatched to any gene: 8. In germline, CDR1 is MNHNS, CDR2 SASEGT. This CDR3 spans 15 amino acids. The CDR3 DNA is TGTGCCAGCACCCAAGGACAGGGGCTAAATGAAAAACTGTTTTTT. As protein: CASTQGQGLNEKLFF.

This clone was seen only once. The rearrangement uses TRBV7-2 and TRBJ2-3; 8 bases are a match to TRBD2. Trimming at V came to 0 bases and at J to 4 bases, leaving 15 bases not matched to a gene. CDR3 length equals 19 residues. Germline V gene sequence: CDR1 SGHTA, CDR2 FQGNSA. CDR3 residues: CASSLAPSGGVGVADTQYF. CDR3 sequence (DNA): TGTGCCAGCAGCTTAGCGCCGAGCGGGGGCGTGGGGGTGGCAGATACGCAGTATTTT.

The V call is TRBV27, the J call TRBJ1-4; no definite D call. The CDR3 contains 14 residues. Trimming stripped 2 bases from V and 4 bases from J, with 8 bases between. CDR1 and CDR2 (germline): MNHEY, SMNVEV (reference sequence). The CDR3 loop is CASSLSGINEKLFF. Written as DNA, the CDR3 is TGTGCCAGCAGTTTAAGCGGGATTAATGAAAAACTGTTTTTT.

The V and J genes are TRBV15 and TRBJ2-4; D is perhaps TRBD2 (6 bases). Germline lookup yields CDR1 LNHNV and CDR2 YYDKDF (reference sequence). V lost 1 base and J lost 5, with 12 bases in between. The length of the CDR3 is 15 residues. CDR3 amino acids: CATSRGGGRQNIQYF. The DNA of the CDR3 is TGTGCCACCAGCAGAGGTGGAGGGAGGCAAAACATTCAGTACTTC.

The V and J genes are TRBV18 and TRBJ2-5; a possible D gene is TRBD2 (6 bases). Germline CDR1 reads KGHSH; CDR2 reads LQKENI. V lost 3 bases to trimming and J lost 9 bases, with 14 bases between them. The CDR3 totals 13 residues. The DNA for the CDR3 is TGTGCCAGCTCACCCCTCGGGGGTGAGGCCCAGTACTTC. It yields the protein CASSPLGGEAQYF.

The genes are TRBV2 and TRBJ2-7; 7 nucleotides align to TRBD2. The CDR3 is made up of 16 amino acids. Germline CDR1 SNHLY, CDR2 FYNNEI. The J segment lost 0 bases and the V segment lost 3 bases, leaving 8 bases of the junction unmatched. CDR3 coding DNA: TGTGCCAGCAGTGAGGGTGGCGGGAGAGTCTCCTACGAGCAGTACTTC. Translation: CASSEGGGRVSYEQYF.

About this clone itself: At one end, the junction sequence differs from germline, possibly due to a read error. The rearrangement links TRBV28 to TRBJ2-7, with TRBD2 matching over 9 bases. The CDR3 consists of 16 residues. Germline V gene lookup returns CDR1 MDHEN and CDR2 SYDVKM. The CDR3 spells CTSSVIGLAPSYEQYF. The CDR3 DNA reads as TGTACCAGCAGTGTAATAGGACTAGCGCCCTCCTACGAGCAGTACTTC.